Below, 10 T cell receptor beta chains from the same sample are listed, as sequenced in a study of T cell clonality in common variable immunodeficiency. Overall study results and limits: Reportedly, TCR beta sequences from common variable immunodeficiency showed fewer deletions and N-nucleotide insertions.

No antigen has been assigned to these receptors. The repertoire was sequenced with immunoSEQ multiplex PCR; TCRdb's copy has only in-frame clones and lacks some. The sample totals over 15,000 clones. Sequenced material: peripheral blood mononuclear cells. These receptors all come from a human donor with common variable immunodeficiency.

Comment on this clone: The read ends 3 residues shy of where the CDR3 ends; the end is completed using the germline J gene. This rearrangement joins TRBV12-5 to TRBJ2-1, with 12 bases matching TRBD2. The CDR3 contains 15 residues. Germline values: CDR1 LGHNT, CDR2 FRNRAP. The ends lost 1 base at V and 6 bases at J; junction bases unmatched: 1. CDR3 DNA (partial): TGTGCTAGTGGTTTGGGACTAGCGGGAGCCAATGAG. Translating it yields CASGLGLAGANE. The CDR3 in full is CASGLGLAGANEQFF. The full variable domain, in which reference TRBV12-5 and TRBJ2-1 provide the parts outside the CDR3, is DARVTQTPRHKVTEMGQEVTMRCQPILGHNTVFWYRQTMMQGLELLAYFRNRAPLDDSGMPKDRFSAEMPDATLATLKIQPSEPRDSAVYFCASGLGLAGANEQFFGPGTRLTVL.

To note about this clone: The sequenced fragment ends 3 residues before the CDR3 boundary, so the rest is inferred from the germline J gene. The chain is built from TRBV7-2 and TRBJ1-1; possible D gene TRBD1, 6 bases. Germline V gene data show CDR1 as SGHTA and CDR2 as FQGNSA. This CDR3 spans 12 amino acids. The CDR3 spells CASSTYTGLAFF. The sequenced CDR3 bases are TGTGCCAGCAGCACCTATACAGGGCTG.

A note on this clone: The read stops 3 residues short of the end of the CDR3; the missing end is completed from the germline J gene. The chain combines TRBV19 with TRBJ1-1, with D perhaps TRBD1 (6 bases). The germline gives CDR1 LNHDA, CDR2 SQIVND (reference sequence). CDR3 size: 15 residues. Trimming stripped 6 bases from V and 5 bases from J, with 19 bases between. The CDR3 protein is CASRSQGQGRTEAFF. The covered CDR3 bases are TGTGCCAGTAGATCCCAGGGGCAAGGTAGGACTGAA.

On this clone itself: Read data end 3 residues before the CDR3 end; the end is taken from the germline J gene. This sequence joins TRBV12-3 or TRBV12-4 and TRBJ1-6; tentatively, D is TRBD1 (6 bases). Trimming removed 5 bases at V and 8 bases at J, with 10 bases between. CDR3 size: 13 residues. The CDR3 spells CASSLQGDSPLHF. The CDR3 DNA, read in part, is TGTGCCAGCAGTCTACAGGGTGATTCACCC.

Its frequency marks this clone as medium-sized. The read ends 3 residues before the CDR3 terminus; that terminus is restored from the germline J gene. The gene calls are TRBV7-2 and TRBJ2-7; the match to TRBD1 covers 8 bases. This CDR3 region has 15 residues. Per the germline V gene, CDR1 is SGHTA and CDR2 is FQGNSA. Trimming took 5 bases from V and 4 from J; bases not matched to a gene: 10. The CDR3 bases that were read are TGTGCCAGCAGCCGATCCTACAGGGGGTGGTACGAG. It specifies CASSRSYRGWYE. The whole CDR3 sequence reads CASSRSYRGWYEQYF.

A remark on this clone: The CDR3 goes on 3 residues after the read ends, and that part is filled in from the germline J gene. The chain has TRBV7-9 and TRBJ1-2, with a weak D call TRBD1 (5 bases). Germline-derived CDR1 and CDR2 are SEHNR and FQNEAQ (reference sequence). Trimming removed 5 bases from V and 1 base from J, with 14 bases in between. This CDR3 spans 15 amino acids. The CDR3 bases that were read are TGTGCCAGCAGCGATACAGGCGACCTTAACTATGGC. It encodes CASSDTGDLNYG. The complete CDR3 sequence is CASSDTGDLNYGYTF.

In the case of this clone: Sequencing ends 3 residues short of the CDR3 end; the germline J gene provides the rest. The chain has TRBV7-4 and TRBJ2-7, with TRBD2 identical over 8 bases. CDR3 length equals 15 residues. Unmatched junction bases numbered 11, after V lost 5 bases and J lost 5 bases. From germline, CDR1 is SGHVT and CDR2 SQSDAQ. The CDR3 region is CASSRGREDVDEQYF. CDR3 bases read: TGTGCCAGCAGCCGCGGGCGGGAGGATGTCGACGAG.

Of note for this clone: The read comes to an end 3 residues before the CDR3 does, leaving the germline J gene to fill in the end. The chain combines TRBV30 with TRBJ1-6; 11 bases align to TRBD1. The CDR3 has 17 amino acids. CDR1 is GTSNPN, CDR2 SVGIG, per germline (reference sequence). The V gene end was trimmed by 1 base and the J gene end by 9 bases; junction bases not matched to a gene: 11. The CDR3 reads CAWSGLGTGTGGSPLHF. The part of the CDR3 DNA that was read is TGTGCCTGGAGTGGGCTTGGAACCGGGACAGGGGGTTCACCC. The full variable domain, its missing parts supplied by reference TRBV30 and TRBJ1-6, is SQTIHQWPATLVQPVGSPLSLECTVEGTSNPNLYWYRQAAGRGLQLLFYSVGIGQISSEVPQNLSASRPQDRQFILSSKKLLLSDSGFYLCAWSGLGTGTGGSPLHFGNGTRLTVT.

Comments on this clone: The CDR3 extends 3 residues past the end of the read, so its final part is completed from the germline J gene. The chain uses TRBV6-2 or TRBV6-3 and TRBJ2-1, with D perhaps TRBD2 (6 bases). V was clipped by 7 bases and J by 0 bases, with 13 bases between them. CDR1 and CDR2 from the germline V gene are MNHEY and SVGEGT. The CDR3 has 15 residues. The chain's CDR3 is CASMGTSSSYNEQFF. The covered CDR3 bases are TGTGCCAGCATGGGGACTTCCAGCTCCTACAATGAG.

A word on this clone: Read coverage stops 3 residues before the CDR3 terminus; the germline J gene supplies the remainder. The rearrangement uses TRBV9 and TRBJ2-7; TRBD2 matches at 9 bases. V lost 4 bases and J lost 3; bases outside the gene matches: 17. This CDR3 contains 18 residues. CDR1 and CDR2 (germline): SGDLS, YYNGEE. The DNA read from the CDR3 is TGTGCCAGCAGCCCCGATTACCTAGCGGGATCCTACCACTACGAG. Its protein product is CASSPDYLAGSYHYE. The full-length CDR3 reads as CASSPDYLAGSYHYEQYF. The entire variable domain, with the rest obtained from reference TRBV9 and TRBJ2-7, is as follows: DSGVTQTPKHLITATGQRVTLRCSPRSGDLSVYWYQQSLDQGLQFLIQYYNGEERAKGNILERFSAQQFPDLHSELNLSSLELGDSALYFCASSPDYLAGSYHYEQYFGPGTRLTVT.